These T cell receptor beta chains were read from a single sample in a study of blood T cells in healthy people across ages. TCRdb redid the calling of the 5' RACE reads with MiXCR, one entry per CDR3 protein. The sample consists of roughly 800,000 distinct CDR3 sequences, 25% of them appearing once. A further study also used this sample, focusing on T cells of mothers and their children.

Sequencing was performed on blood. The receptor set was obtained from a boy aged 5-17 years in good health. Both conserved end residues are part of each CDR3. A D gene is named only where the DNA matches it firmly. Size is stated for part of the rows, as once, few or many counts, or as a class when the clone is expanded.

v_gene	d_gene	abundance	j_gene	CDR3nt	CDR3aa
TRBV28	TRBD1	few	TRBJ2-3	TGTGCCAGCGCCCGACAGGGGGCAGATACGCAGTATTTT	CASARQGADTQYF
TRBV4-3	-	few	TRBJ2-5	TGCGCCAGCAGCCAAGATGTGGGGGAGACCCAGTACTTC	CASSQDVGETQYF
TRBV20-1	-	few	TRBJ1-4	TGCAGTGCTAGAGATGGGTCAAGACCAACTAATGAAAAACTGTTTTTT	CSARDGSRPTNEKLFF
TRBV28	-	few	TRBJ2-7	TGTGCCAGCAGTTTACTCGATCATTACGAGCAGTACTTC	CASSLLDHYEQYF
TRBV28	-	-	TRBJ1-1	TGTGCCAGCAGGGGGGTTCTAGTGAACACTGAAGCTTTCTTT	CASRGVLVNTEAFF
TRBV20-1	-	few	TRBJ1-1	TGCAGTGCTAGAGATGAGGGAGGTGGAACTGAAGCTTTCTTT	CSARDEGGGTEAFF
TRBV7-2	-	once	TRBJ2-3	TGTACCAGCAGCCCGACCACAGATACGCAGTATTTT	CTSSPTTDTQYF
TRBV29-1	-	-	TRBJ2-7	TGCAGCGTTGAATCCCTTCAGGGCTACGAGCAGTACTTC	CSVESLQGYEQYF
TRBV28	-	-	TRBJ2-7	TGTGCCAGCAGTTTGGAGGTGGGGTCCCGCTCCTACGAGCAGTACTTC	CASSLEVGSRSYEQYF
TRBV6-2/TRBV6-3	TRBD2	-	TRBJ2-5	TGTGCCAGCAGCAATACCGGGACTAGCGAGTTCTTC	CASSNTGTSEFF
TRBV20-1	-	-	TRBJ2-7	TGCAGTGCTTATGTGGTGGGGGAGCAGTACTTC	CSAYVVGEQYF
TRBV4-1	-	-	TRBJ1-4	TGCGCCAGCAGCCAAGCCAGGCATGAAAAACTGTTTTTT	CASSQARHEKLFF
TRBV28	-	-	TRBJ1-3	TGTGCCAGCAGTACGACAGTTAGCCCTGGAAACACCATATATTTT	CASSTTVSPGNTIYF
TRBV30	-	few	TRBJ2-7	TGTGCCTGGAGTGTGAGGAGCTACGAGCAGTACTTC	CAWSVRSYEQYF
TRBV10-3	-	-	TRBJ2-7	TGTGCCATCAGCACGGACGGGATCTCCTACGAGCAGTACTTC	CAISTDGISYEQYF
TRBV2	-	-	TRBJ2-7	TGTGCCAGCACAGAGGCCGGCTACGAGCAGTACTTC	CASTEAGYEQYF
TRBV20-1	TRBD1	few	TRBJ1-1	TGCAGTGCTAGATTTGGGGGACAGGCTAATACTGAAGCTTTCTTT	CSARFGGQANTEAFF
TRBV6-4	TRBD1	-	TRBJ1-6	TGTGCCAGCAGGGACAGGCCAGGGGGCAATTCACCCCTCCACTTT	CASRDRPGGNSPLHF
TRBV24-1	TRBD1	-	TRBJ2-5	TGTGCCACCAGTGATCCCCAGACAGGGGCGACCCAAGAGACCCAGTACTTC	CATSDPQTGATQETQYF
TRBV27	-	-	TRBJ1-1	TGTGCCAGCGCACTCCCCAGCGGGCAGGGTGGGACTGAAGCTTTCTTT	CASALPSGQGGTEAFF
TRBV7-2	TRBD1	-	TRBJ2-3	TGTGCCAGCAGCTCACAGGGGCTGATGGCAGATACGCAGTATTTT	CASSSQGLMADTQYF
TRBV9	TRBD2	-	TRBJ2-5	TGTGCCAGCAGCGTAGGGACTAGCGGGGACACGTACCAAGAGACCCAGTACTTC	CASSVGTSGDTYQETQYF
TRBV12-3/TRBV12-4	TRBD2	-	TRBJ2-7	TGTGCCAGCAGAACTAGCGGGATTAGCGAGCAGTACTTC	CASRTSGISEQYF
TRBV7-3	TRBD2	once	TRBJ2-3	TGTGCCGGCAGCCTGACTAGCGTAGATACGCAGTATTTT	CAGSLTSVDTQYF
TRBV4-3	-	many	TRBJ1-4	TGCGCCAGCAGCCAGATCGGGACCTACCTGAGCAACGATGAAAAACTGTTTTTT	CASSQIGTYLSNDEKLFF
TRBV12-3/TRBV12-4	TRBD2	few	TRBJ2-7	TGTGCCAGCAGTTTAGTGGCCGGGACTAGCGGGAGTGGTAACGAGCAGTACTTC	CASSLVAGTSGSGNEQYF
TRBV27	-	few	TRBJ1-2	TGTGCCAGCAGTCCTCTGTCAGATAACTATGGCTACACCTTC	CASSPLSDNYGYTF
TRBV4-1	TRBD2	-	TRBJ2-5	TGCGCCAGCAGCCAATCCGAACTAGCGTGGGAGACCCAGTACTTC	CASSQSELAWETQYF
TRBV29-1	-	few	TRBJ2-5	TGCAGCGTTGACGAGGGGGAGTTAATTCAAAAGACCCAGTACTTC	CSVDEGELIQKTQYF
TRBV6-5	TRBD2	-	TRBJ2-5	TGTGCCAGCAGTTACTCGTCCTTACTAGCGGGAGGGAGGGCCATGGCCCAGTACTTC	CASSYSSLLAGGRAMAQYF
TRBV5-1	-	-	TRBJ2-5	TGCGCCAGCAGCTTGGAGGGAAGGACGGAGACCCAGTACTTC	CASSLEGRTETQYF
TRBV6-2/TRBV6-3	-	few	TRBJ2-1	TGTGCCAGCAGTTACCCAAATGAGCAGTTCTTC	CASSYPNEQFF
TRBV7-2	-	few	TRBJ1-6	TGTGCCAGCAGCCCGCAACAGGGTTTTCCCCTCCACTTT	CASSPQQGFPLHF
TRBV2	-	-	TRBJ2-2	TGTGCCAGCAGCAGACCCGAGGGGGGGCACACCGGGGAGCTGTTTTTT	CASSRPEGGHTGELFF
TRBV4-3	TRBD1	few	TRBJ2-1	TGCGCCAGCAGCAGCCGACAGGGATCCCCTAAGTACTTC	CASSSRQGSPKYF
TRBV29-1	TRBD2	-	TRBJ2-7	TGCAGCGTTGAAGACGCGGGACTAGCGGGAGGGAGCTCCTACGAGCAGTACTTC	CSVEDAGLAGGSSYEQYF
TRBV29-1	-	-	TRBJ1-1	TGCAGCGCAGGTTTGGGTGAGACTGAAGCTTTCTTT	CSAGLGETEAFF
TRBV18	-	few	TRBJ2-5	TGTGCCAGCTCACCAAACTTTGGGGAAGAGATCCAGTACTTC	CASSPNFGEEIQYF
TRBV7-2	TRBD2	once	TRBJ2-1	TGTGCCAGCAGCCGACTAGCGGGGAATTACAATGAGCAGTTGTTC	CASSRLAGNYNEQLF
TRBV6-6	-	few	TRBJ1-2	TGTGCCAGCAGTTACTCGCCAGGCTATGGCTACACCTTC	CASSYSPGYGYTF
TRBV20-1	TRBD2	-	TRBJ2-7	TGCAGTGCTAGAGAACTAGCGGGACCGAGGTATTACGAGCAGTACTTC	CSARELAGPRYYEQYF
TRBV20-1	TRBD2	-	TRBJ2-3	TGCAGTGCTAGAGGGCTAGCGGGGGGGCCTTTCACAGATACGCAGTATTTT	CSARGLAGGPFTDTQYF
TRBV14	-	few	TRBJ2-3	TGTGCCAGCAGCCAAGGCTATAGAGTAGCGGCCCTCACAGATACGCAGTATTTT	CASSQGYRVAALTDTQYF
TRBV27	TRBD1	few	TRBJ2-2	TGTGCCAGCAGGGGACAGGGCGGGTCCGGGGAGCTGTTTTTT	CASRGQGGSGELFF
TRBV6-2/TRBV6-3	TRBD1	-	TRBJ2-7	TGTGCCAGCAGACCGAGGACAGGGGGCGTCTTTCACGAGCAGTACTTC	CASRPRTGGVFHEQYF
TRBV28	TRBD2	many	TRBJ2-7	TGTGCCAGCAGTTTCGCCACTAGCGCAGTCTACGAGCAGTACTTC	CASSFATSAVYEQYF
TRBV4-1	-	few	TRBJ2-5	TGCGCCAGCAGCCAACTCGTAGGAGAACCCTTTAAAGAGACCCAGTACTTC	CASSQLVGEPFKETQYF
TRBV12-3/TRBV12-4	TRBD2	-	TRBJ2-1	TGTGCCAGCAGTTTTGGGGGGGAGGCCTCCTACAATGAGCAGTTCTTC	CASSFGGEASYNEQFF
TRBV4-1	-	-	TRBJ2-2	TGCGCCAGCAGCCAAGAACGGACCCTCTGGGAGCTGTTTTTT	CASSQERTLWELFF
TRBV20-1	-	few	TRBJ2-7	TGCAGTGCTAGACCCCACGGGTCCATCTACGAGCAGTACTTC	CSARPHGSIYEQYF
TRBV6-2/TRBV6-3	-	-	TRBJ1-6	TGTGCCAGCGGAGGGTCACCCCTCCACTTT	CASGGSPLHF
TRBV29-1	-	few	TRBJ1-1	TGCAGCGTTCTTAATCCGAACACTGAAGCTTTCTTT	CSVLNPNTEAFF
TRBV27	TRBD1	-	TRBJ1-2	TGTGCCAGCAGTTTTAGAACCGGGACAGAGACCAACTATGGCTACACCTTC	CASSFRTGTETNYGYTF
TRBV6-1	TRBD2	-	TRBJ2-1	TGTGCCAGCAGTGACCCGGTCCTACTAGCGGGGAAGGGAGGCGAGCAGTTCTTC	CASSDPVLLAGKGGEQFF
TRBV7-9	-	-	TRBJ1-1	TGTGCCAGCACCTTAGATCAGGGACCGGGTGGCACTGAAGCTTTCTTT	CASTLDQGPGGTEAFF
TRBV7-9	-	-	TRBJ2-1	TGTGCCAGCAGCTCGGCGGTCATAGCCTACAATGAGCAGTTCTTC	CASSSAVIAYNEQFF
TRBV29-1	TRBD1	-	TRBJ1-2	TGCAGCACTACGGACAGGGCCTATGGCTACACCTTC	CSTTDRAYGYTF